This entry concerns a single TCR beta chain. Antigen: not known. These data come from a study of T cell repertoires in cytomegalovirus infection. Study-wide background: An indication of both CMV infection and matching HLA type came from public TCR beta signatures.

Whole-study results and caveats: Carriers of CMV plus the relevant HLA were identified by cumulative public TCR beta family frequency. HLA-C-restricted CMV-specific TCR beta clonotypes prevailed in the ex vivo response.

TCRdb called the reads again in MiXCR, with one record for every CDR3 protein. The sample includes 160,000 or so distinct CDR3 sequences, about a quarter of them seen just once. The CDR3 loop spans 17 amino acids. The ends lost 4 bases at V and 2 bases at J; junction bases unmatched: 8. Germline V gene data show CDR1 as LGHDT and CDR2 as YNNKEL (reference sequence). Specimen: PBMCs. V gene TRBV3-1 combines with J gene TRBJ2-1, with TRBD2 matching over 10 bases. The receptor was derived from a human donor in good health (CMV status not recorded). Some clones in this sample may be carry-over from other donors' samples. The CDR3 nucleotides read TGTGCCAGCAGCCCCAGATCAACTAGCGGGGCCTACAATGAGCAGTTCTTC. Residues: CASSPRSTSGAYNEQFF.